This TCR beta chain was captured by sequencing in a study of blood T cell repertoires in COVID-19. About the study: Samples of COVID-19 (acute and convalescent) were obtained from the United States, Italy and Spain. From T cells, B-cell-depleted T cells, or PBMCs came the material, which was cDNA or gDNA.

In the authors' workflow: From reference gene primer amplification, estimates of nucleated cell counts were derived. Data came from immunoSEQ multiplex PCR; TCRdb stores just in-frame clones and leaves some out. The V and J calls and clone size come from that table; D and trimming were worked out from the DNA. The data contain some 290,000 clones, roughly 83% of them singletons. Germline V CDR1 and CDR2: SGHTA, FQGTGA. The junction had 9 bases not matched to a gene; V was cut back by 5 bases and J by 7 bases. This CDR3 has 15 residues. The V and J genes are TRBV7-3 and TRBJ1-4; 8 bases line up with TRBD1. The sequence was collected from a man aged 60-69 years who had recovered from COVID-19. The specimen was peripheral blood. The CDR3, as DNA: TGTGCCAGCAGCCCGCACAGGACAGGGTGTGAAAAACTGTTTTTT. Translation gives CASSPHRTGCEKLFF.